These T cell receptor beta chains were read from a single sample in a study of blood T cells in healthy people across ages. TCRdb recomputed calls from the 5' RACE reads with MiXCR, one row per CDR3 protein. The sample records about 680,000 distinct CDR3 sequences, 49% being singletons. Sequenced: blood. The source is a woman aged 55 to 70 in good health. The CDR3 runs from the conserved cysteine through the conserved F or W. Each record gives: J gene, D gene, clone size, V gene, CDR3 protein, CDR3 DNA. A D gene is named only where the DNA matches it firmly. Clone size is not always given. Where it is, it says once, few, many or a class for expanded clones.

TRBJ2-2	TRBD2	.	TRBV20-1	CSASRLAGGGLRELFF	TGCAGTGCGAGCAGGCTAGCGGGAGGGGGGTTGAGGGAGCTGTTTTTT
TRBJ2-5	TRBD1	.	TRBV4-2	CASSPRTGGYETQYF	TGTGCCAGCAGCCCCAGGACAGGGGGATACGAGACCCAGTACTTC
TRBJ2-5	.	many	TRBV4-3	CASSQSYGETQYF	TGCGCCAGCAGCCAATCGTATGGGGAGACCCAGTACTTC
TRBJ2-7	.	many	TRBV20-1	CSARAPSTYEQYF	TGCAGTGCTAGAGCCCCGAGCACCTACGAGCAGTACTTC
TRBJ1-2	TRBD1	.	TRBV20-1	CSAREEGAGLGYTF	TGCAGTGCTAGAGAAGAGGGGGCGGGCTTAGGCTACACCTTC
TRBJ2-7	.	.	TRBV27	CASSPHGRIYEQYF	TGTGCCAGCAGTCCCCACGGACGGATCTACGAGCAGTACTTC
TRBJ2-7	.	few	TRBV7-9	CASSLQPYEQYF	TGTGCCAGCAGCTTGCAACCCTACGAGCAGTACTTC
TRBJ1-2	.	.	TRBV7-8	CASSFSPEGGYTF	TGTGCCAGCAGCTTTTCCCCGGAGGGTGGCTACACCTTC
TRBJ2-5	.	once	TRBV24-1	CATRDATAQETQYF	TGTGCCACCCGTGATGCGACAGCTCAAGAGACCCAGTACTTC
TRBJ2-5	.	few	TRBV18	CASSPPAAKGREQYF	TGTGCCAGCTCACCACCGGCGGCCAAAGGACGGGAGCAGTACTTC